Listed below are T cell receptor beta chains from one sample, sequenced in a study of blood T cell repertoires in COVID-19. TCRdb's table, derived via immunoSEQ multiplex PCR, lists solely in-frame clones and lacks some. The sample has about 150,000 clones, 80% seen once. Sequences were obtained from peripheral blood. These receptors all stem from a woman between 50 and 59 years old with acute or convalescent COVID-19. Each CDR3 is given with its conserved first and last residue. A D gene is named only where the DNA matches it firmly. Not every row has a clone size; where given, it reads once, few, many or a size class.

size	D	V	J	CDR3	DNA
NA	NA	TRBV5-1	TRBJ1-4	CASSAGDGGEKLFF	TGCGCCAGCTCGGCGGGGGATGGGGGTGAAAAACTGTTTTTT
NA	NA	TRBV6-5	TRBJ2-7	CASSSRDNSYEQYF	TGTGCCAGCAGTAGCCGGGACAACTCCTACGAGCAGTACTTC
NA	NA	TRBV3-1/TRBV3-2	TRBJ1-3	CASRDRSYSGNTIYF	TGTGCCAGCAGGGACAGAAGTTACTCTGGAAACACCATATATTTT
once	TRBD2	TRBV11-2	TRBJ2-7	CASSPMGLAGLEQYF	TGTGCCAGCAGCCCCATGGGGCTAGCGGGCCTAGAGCAGTACTTC
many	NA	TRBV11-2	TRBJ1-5	CASSSTDQPQHF	TGTGCCAGCAGCTCGACTGATCAGCCCCAGCATTTT
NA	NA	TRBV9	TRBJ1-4	CASSPGVTANEKLFF	TGTGCCAGCAGCCCAGGTGTTACTGCTAATGAAAAACTGTTTTTT
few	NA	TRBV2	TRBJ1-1	CASSESVLLKNTEAFF	TGTGCCAGCAGTGAATCAGTGTTGCTCAAAAACACTGAAGCTTTCTTT
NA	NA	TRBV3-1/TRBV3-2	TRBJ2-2	CASSQDYGGLNTGELFF	TGTGCCAGCAGCCAAGACTACGGGGGTTTAAACACCGGGGAGCTGTTTTTT
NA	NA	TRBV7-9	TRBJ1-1	CASRPTTGNTEAFF	TGTGCCAGCAGACCTACGACGGGGAACACTGAAGCTTTCTTT
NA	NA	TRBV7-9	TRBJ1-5	CASSPGPYQPQHF	TGTGCCAGCAGCCCTGGGCCTTATCAGCCCCAGCATTTT
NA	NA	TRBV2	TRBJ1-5	CASSPARGVSNQPQHF	TGTGCCAGCAGTCCCGCCCGGGGAGTCAGCAATCAGCCCCAGCATTTT
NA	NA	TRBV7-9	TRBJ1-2	CASSPQINYGYTF	TGTGCCAGCAGCCCACAGATTAACTATGGCTACACCTTC
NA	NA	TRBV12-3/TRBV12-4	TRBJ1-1	CASSLFTEAFF	TGTGCCAGCAGCCTCTTCACTGAAGCTTTCTTT
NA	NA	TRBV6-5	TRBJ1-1	CASIGREKGAFF	TGTGCCAGCATAGGACGGGAAAAAGGAGCTTTCTTT
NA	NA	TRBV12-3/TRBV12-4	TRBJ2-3	CASSLRRTQYF	TGTGCCAGCAGCCTCAGAAGAACGCAGTATTTT
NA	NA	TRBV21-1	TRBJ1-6	CASSKNGEELQDNSPLHF	TGTGCCAGCAGCAAAAATGGAGAAGAACTACAAGATAATTCACCCCTCCACTTT
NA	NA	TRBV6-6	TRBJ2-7	CASSYSSSSYEQYF	TGTGCCAGCAGTTACTCTAGCAGCTCCTACGAGCAGTACTTC
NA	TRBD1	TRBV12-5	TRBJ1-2	CASGLGQHYGYTF	TGTGCTAGTGGCCTGGGACAGCACTATGGCTACACCTTC
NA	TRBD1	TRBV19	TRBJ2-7	CASRGTGIYEQYF	TGTGCCAGTAGGGGGACAGGGATTTACGAGCAGTACTTC
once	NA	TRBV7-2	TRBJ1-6	CASSPHGRQGRYNSPLHF	TGTGCCAGCAGCCCCCACGGGCGGCAGGGGCGGTATAATTCACCCCTCCACTTT
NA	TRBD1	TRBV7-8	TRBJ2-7	CASSLAGTGISFYEQYF	TGTGCCAGCAGCTTAGCCGGGACAGGGATATCTTTCTACGAGCAGTACTTC
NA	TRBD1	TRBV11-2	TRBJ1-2	CASSDWGQMYGYTF	TGTGCCAGCAGCGATTGGGGACAGATGTATGGCTACACCTTC
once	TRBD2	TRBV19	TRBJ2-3	CASSAGLAGGTDTQYF	TGTGCCAGTAGTGCGGGACTAGCGGGGGGCACAGATACGCAGTATTTT
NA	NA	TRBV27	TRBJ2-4	CASSFAQRGNIQYF	TGTGCCAGCAGTTTTGCCCAACGAGGAAACATTCAGTACTTC
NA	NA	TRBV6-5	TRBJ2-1	CASSYSVFYNERFF	TGTGCCAGCAGTTACTCCGTGTTCTACAATGAGCGGTTCTTC
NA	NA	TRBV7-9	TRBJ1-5	CASSLNSGGPQHF	TGTGCCAGCAGCTTAAATTCGGGGGGGCCCCAGCATTTT
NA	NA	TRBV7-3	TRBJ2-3	CASSFGGPKDTQYF	TGTGCCAGCAGCTTCGGGGGGCCGAAAGATACGCAGTATTTT
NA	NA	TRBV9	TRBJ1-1	CASSAIEAATEAFF	TGTGCCAGCAGCGCTATTGAGGCAGCCACTGAAGCTTTCTTT
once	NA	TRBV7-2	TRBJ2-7	CASSLDRANEQYF	TGTGCCAGCAGCTTAGACAGGGCCAACGAGCAGTACTTC
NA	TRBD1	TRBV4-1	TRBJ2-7	CASSGDSLAYEQYF	TGCGCCAGCAGCGGGGACAGTCTTGCGTACGAGCAGTACTTC
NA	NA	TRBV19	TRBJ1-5	CASSIPGGQPQHF	TGTGCCAGTAGTATCCCCGGGGGTCAGCCCCAGCATTTT
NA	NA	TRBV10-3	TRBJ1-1	CAITPGRAQGNTEAFF	TGTGCCATCACTCCGGGTCGGGCCCAGGGGAACACTGAAGCTTTCTTT
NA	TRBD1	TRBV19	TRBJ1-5	CASSGQVQHF	TGTGCCAGTAGTGGACAGGTCCAGCATTTT
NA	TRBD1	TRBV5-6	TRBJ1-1	CASRPGTGYEAFF	TGTGCCAGCAGACCCGGGACAGGGTACGAAGCTTTCTTT
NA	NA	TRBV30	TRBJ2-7	CACNRGGYEQYF	TGTGCCTGTAACAGGGGGGGCTACGAGCAGTACTTC
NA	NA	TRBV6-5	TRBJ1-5	CASTVREGVTQPQHF	TGTGCCAGCACCGTACGGGAGGGGGTTACTCAGCCCCAGCATTTT
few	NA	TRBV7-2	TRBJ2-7	CASSFVTGAYEQYF	TGTGCCAGCAGCTTCGTGACAGGAGCCTACGAGCAGTACTTC
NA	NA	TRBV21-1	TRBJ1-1	CASSKRKGTGRTEAFF	TGTGCCAGCAGCAAACGGAAAGGGACAGGGCGGACTGAAGCTTTCTTT
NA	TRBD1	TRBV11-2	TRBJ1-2	CASSFRGGGIYGYTF	TGTGCCAGCAGCTTTCGAGGAGGGGGCATCTATGGCTACACCTTC
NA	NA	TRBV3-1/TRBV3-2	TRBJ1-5	CASSQMGDQPQHF	TGTGCCAGCAGCCAAATGGGCGATCAGCCCCAGCATTTT
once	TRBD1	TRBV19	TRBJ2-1	CASQGVGPGGEQFF	TGTGCCAGCCAGGGAGTAGGGCCAGGGGGTGAGCAGTTCTTC
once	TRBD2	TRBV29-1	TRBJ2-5	CSVAGTSGDVGGETQYF	TGCAGCGTTGCCGGGACTAGCGGGGATGTCGGGGGGGAGACCCAGTACTTC
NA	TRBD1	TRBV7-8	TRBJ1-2	CASSPRDRSYGYTF	TGTGCCAGCAGCCCGCGGGACAGGTCGTATGGCTACACCTTC